The 29 T cell receptor beta chains in this list originate from one sample, sequenced in a study of vaccination and CD4 T cells after COVID-19. TCRdb fed the PCR reads into MiXCR, producing one record per CDR3 protein. The sample lists around 20,000 distinct CDR3 sequences, approximately 60% seen once, with 0.9% to 1.2% in the top ten. This specimen consisted of CD4+ T cells from blood, obtained after SARS-CoV-2 vaccination. These TCRs come from a human donor who had recovered from COVID-19.

This clonotype was seen just once. The gene calls are TRBV29-1 and TRBJ2-7; possible D gene TRBD1, 6 bases. CDR3 length: 13 amino acids. The V gene's germline CDR1 is SQVTM and CDR2 ANQGSEA. Trimming cost V 3 bases and J 6 bases, with 15 bases left between them. The CDR3 sequence: CSVDAPQGIEQYF. In DNA, the CDR3 is TGCAGCGTTGATGCCCCCCAGGGGATCGAGCAGTACTTC.

The chain links TRBV6-4 to TRBJ2-1; tentative D call: TRBD2 (6 bases). The V gene's germline CDR1 is MRHNA and CDR2 SNTAGT. This CDR3 spans 13 amino acids. Trimming left V 4 bases short and J 6 bases short, with 10 bases between. Written as DNA, the CDR3 is TGTGCCAGCAGTGCTAGCGAGAGCAATGAGCAGTTCTTC. Amino acid sequence: CASSASESNEQFF.

The table lists this clonotype with a few counts. The genes are TRBV19 and TRBJ1-5, with D unresolved. CDR3 length: 13 amino acids. Trimming removed 8 bases from V and 3 bases from J, with 11 bases in between. Germline loops: CDR1 LNHDA, CDR2 SQIVND (reference sequence). In nucleotides, the CDR3 is TGTGCCAGTCAAATCGCTCTCAATCAGCCCCAGCATTTT. Encoded protein: CASQIALNQPQHF.

This clonotype was picked up a small number of times. The chain couples TRBV2 to TRBJ2-5; TRBD2 matches 8 bases. V was clipped by 4 bases and J by 4 bases; unmatched bases: 2. The CDR3 sequence is 13 residues long. Germline V gene lookup returns CDR1 SNHLY and CDR2 FYNNEI. The CDR3 DNA reads TGTGCCAGCAGTGTCCGGGGGGGAGAGACCCAGTACTTC. Amino acid sequence: CASSVRGGETQYF.

The genes are TRBV7-3 and TRBJ2-5; the D gene is possibly TRBD1 (7 bases). V lost 6 bases and J 1 base, leaving 12 bases between the germline ends. The CDR3 loop spans 14 amino acids. CDR1 SGHTA and CDR2 FQGTGA come from the germline V gene. CDR3 DNA: TGTGCCAGCAGTCGTCAGGGGGGCCAAGAGACCCAGTACTTC. Amino acids: CASSRQGGQETQYF.

The V and J genes are TRBV20-1 and TRBJ2-3; TRBD2 aligns across 7 bases. V dropped 0 bases and J dropped 2; count of bases not matched to a gene: 5. The CDR3 runs 15 residues. The V gene's germline CDR1 is DFQATT and CDR2 SNEGSKA (reference sequence). CDR3 loop: CSARDWLAVTDTQYF. CDR3 nucleotides: TGCAGTGCTAGAGATTGGCTAGCGGTCACAGATACGCAGTATTTT.

V is TRBV6-1 and J is TRBJ2-7; D not certain. Trimming pared 6 bases from V and 1 base from J, leaving 10 bases between. In germline, CDR1 is MNHNS, CDR2 SASEGT. The CDR3 is 13 amino acids. CDR3 sequence (DNA): TGTGCCAGCAGGGAATCGACATCCTACGAGCAGTACTTC. Encoded protein: CASRESTSYEQYF.

This clonotype was picked up one time. The chain combines TRBV4-2 with TRBJ2-2, with D tentatively TRBD2 (5 bases). Germline V gives CDR1 LGHNA, CDR2 YNFKEQ. This CDR3 is built from 15 residues. The ends were cut back, 2 bases at V and 6 bases at J, with 13 bases in the middle. CDR3 residues: CASSQPQLEAGELFF. The CDR3 coding sequence is TGTGCCAGCAGCCAACCCCAGCTGGAGGCCGGGGAGCTGTTTTTT.

The chain has TRBV6-2 or TRBV6-3 and TRBJ2-4; possible D gene TRBD2, 5 bases. Germline V gene data show CDR1 as MNHEY and CDR2 as SVGEGT. The CDR3 has 16 amino acids. V lost 5 bases and J lost 0, with 14 bases in between. The CDR3 spells CASSPSGLIAKNIQYF. The CDR3 region has the DNA TGTGCCAGCAGTCCAAGTGGACTCATAGCCAAAAACATTCAGTACTTC.

CDR3 loop: CASSFYYEQYF. DNA of the CDR3: TGTGCCAGCAGCTTTTACTACGAGCAGTACTTC. The rearrangement uses TRBV6-2 or TRBV6-3 and TRBJ2-7, with D uncertain. The CDR3 is 11 residues long. Germline V CDR1 and CDR2: MNHEY, SVGEGT. Trimming left V 6 bases short and J 3 bases short, with 6 bases between.

The rearrangement joins TRBV5-4 to TRBJ1-2, with 9 positions matching TRBD1. The trim removed 6 bases at V and 6 bases at J, leaving 6 bases unmatched. The CDR3 covers 13 residues. Looked up from germline, CDR1 is SGHNT and CDR2 is YYREEE (reference sequence). DNA for the CDR3: TGTGCCAGCACCTTACAGGGGGCCAATGGCTACACCTTC. Protein product: CASTLQGANGYTF.

This chain joins TRBV20-1 and TRBJ2-3; D perhaps matches TRBD2 (6 bases). Trimming cost V 3 bases and J 3 bases, with 16 bases left between them. Germline V gene sequence: CDR1 DFQATT, CDR2 SNEGSKA (reference sequence). This CDR3 spans 15 amino acids. In nucleotides, the CDR3 is TGCAGTGCTAGCTTGGCAGCGGAGGGGACAGATACGCAGTATTTT. It is translated as CSASLAAEGTDTQYF.

This chain connects TRBV7-9 to TRBJ2-2; 12 bases fit TRBD2. Losses at the gene ends were 5 bases for V and 4 bases for J; bases not matched to a gene: 5. Germline V gives CDR1 SEHNR, CDR2 FQNEAQ (reference sequence). The length of the CDR3 is 16 residues. The chain's CDR3 is CASSDPSGRVTGELFF. The DNA of the CDR3 is TGTGCCAGCAGCGACCCTAGCGGGAGGGTCACCGGGGAGCTGTTTTTT.

J is TRBJ2-4 and V is TRBV7-9; 11 bases match TRBD1. CDR3 length: 16 residues. The germline gives CDR1 SEHNR, CDR2 FQNEAQ (reference sequence). After removal of 4 bases from V and 8 bases from J, the junction contained 10 bases not matched to a gene. The CDR3 here is CASSYHLGQGEDIQYF. The CDR3 DNA reads as TGTGCCAGCAGCTACCACTTGGGACAGGGGGAAGACATTCAGTACTTC. Drawing the rest from reference TRBV7-9 and TRBJ2-4, the complete variable domain is DTGVSQNPRHKITKRGQNVTFRCDPISEHNRLYWYRQTLGQGPEFLTYFQNEAQLEKSRLLSDRFSAERPKGSFSTLEIQRTEQGDSAMYLCASSYHLGQGEDIQYFGAGTRLSVL.

The CDR3 protein is CASSYVMYRAFPLRNSPLHF. CDR3 DNA sequence: TGTGCCAGCAGTTATGTTATGTACAGGGCCTTTCCTTTGAGGAATTCACCCCTCCACTTT. The gene calls are TRBV6-5 and TRBJ1-6; TRBD1 might be the D (6 bases). The germline V gene encodes CDR1 MNHEY and CDR2 SVGAGI. V gave up 3 bases and J gave up 7 bases, with 28 bases separating them. This CDR3 is 20 amino acids long.

V is TRBV6-5 and J is TRBJ2-7; D remains ambiguous. Germline V gene sequence: CDR1 MNHEY, CDR2 SVGAGI. Trimming cost V 4 bases and J 2 bases, with 12 bases left between them. The length of the CDR3 is 14 residues. CDR3 DNA sequence: TGTGCCAGCAGTTCCCTAATTGGTCCCTACGAGCAGTACTTC. This sequence encodes CASSSLIGPYEQYF.

The chain joins TRBV7-9 to TRBJ2-3, with TRBD1 identical over 9 bases. The CDR3 has 14 amino acids. The V segment lost 3 bases and the J segment 8 bases; nucleotides outside the gene matches: 6. Germline V gives CDR1 SEHNR, CDR2 FQNEAQ (reference sequence). CDR3 coding DNA: TGTGCCAGCAGCTTCCGGGACAGGGCGGGTACGCAGTATTTT. It translates to CASSFRDRAGTQYF.

V gene TRBV24-1 combines with J gene TRBJ2-4; 8 positions agree with TRBD2. CDR1 and CDR2 (germline): KGHDR, SFDVKD. This CDR3 has 13 amino acids. The V and J ends lost 4 bases and 9 bases, in that order; junction bases with no gene match: 4. The CDR3 loop reads CATSESGGGIQYF. The DNA of the CDR3 is TGTGCCACCAGTGAGTCGGGGGGGGGCATTCAGTACTTC.

The chain uses TRBV19 and TRBJ2-1; D is perhaps TRBD2 (6 bases). V was clipped by 2 bases and J by 10 bases, with 18 bases between them. The CDR3 has 15 amino acids. CDR1 and CDR2 from the germline V gene are LNHDA and SQIVND (reference sequence). The CDR3 reads CASSIPPLPGVEQFF. CDR3 nucleotides: TGTGCCAGTAGTATACCCCCCTTGCCGGGGGTGGAGCAGTTCTTC.

V and J are TRBV19 and TRBJ2-3; D might be TRBD2 (6 bases). V was clipped by 10 bases and J by 2 bases, with 22 bases between them. Germline V gives CDR1 LNHDA, CDR2 SQIVND (reference sequence). CDR3 length: 16 amino acids. The CDR3 sequence is CATSLQAGSPTDTQYF. CDR3 nucleotides: TGTGCCACGTCACTCCAAGCGGGTTCCCCCACAGATACGCAGTATTTT.

The chain employs TRBV2 and TRBJ2-5, with 7 bases that match TRBD1. Germline CDR1 is SNHLY and CDR2 is FYNNEI. V gave up 4 bases and J gave up 3 bases; unmatched junction bases: 2. The CDR3 spans 13 residues. DNA for the CDR3: TGTGCCAGCAGTGTAACAGGGGAAGAGACCCAGTACTTC. This sequence encodes CASSVTGEETQYF.

The J gene is TRBJ2-2, the V gene TRBV7-6; a possible D gene is TRBD2 (5 bases). V dropped 0 bases and J dropped 2 bases, with 13 bases sitting between them. Germline CDR1 and CDR2: SGHVS and FNYEAQ. The CDR3 length is 17 residues. CDR3 protein: CASSLATSWVNTGELFF. The CDR3, as DNA: TGTGCCAGCAGCTTAGCTACTAGTTGGGTAAACACCGGGGAGCTGTTTTTT.

This clonotype was seen a handful of times. The V call is TRBV7-9, the J call TRBJ2-7; 8 bases agree with TRBD2. From germline, CDR1 is SEHNR and CDR2 FQNEAQ (reference sequence). The length of the CDR3 is 18 residues. The junction had 16 bases not matched to a gene; V was cut back by 5 bases and J by 1 base. CDR3 sequence reads: CASSQYYVGGRLSYEQYF. The CDR3 DNA is TGTGCCAGCAGCCAATACTATGTAGGCGGGAGGCTTTCCTACGAGCAGTACTTC.

V and J are TRBV20-1 and TRBJ2-7, with D tentatively TRBD1 (6 bases). Trimming took 3 bases from V and 5 from J, leaving 11 bases between them. The CDR3 extends over 12 amino acids. Germline CDR1 reads DFQATT; CDR2 reads SNEGSKA (reference sequence). CDR3 in amino acids: CSASGPGDEQYF. The DNA for the CDR3 is TGCAGTGCTAGCGGGCCAGGGGACGAGCAGTACTTC.

This clonotype appeared once. The rearrangement uses TRBV6-2 or TRBV6-3 and TRBJ2-4; a possible D gene is TRBD2 (7 bases). CDR1 is MNHEY, CDR2 SVGEGT, per germline. The CDR3 is 17 residues long. Trimming shortened V by 4 bases and J by 8 bases, and 24 bases separated the two germline ends. DNA of the CDR3: TGTGCCAGCAGTTCTAGGGAGGGGGGCGCGATCGTTGACATTCAGTACTTC. Amino acids: CASSSREGGAIVDIQYF.

The chain is built from TRBV2 and TRBJ1-1; maybe TRBD1 (5 bases). Germline assignment: CDR1 SNHLY and CDR2 FYNNEI. V lost 6 bases, J lost 7 bases, and 18 bases lay in between. The CDR3 length is 14 residues. CDR3 in DNA: TGTGCCAGCAGGGATTCCCGGGACTCGGGTGAAGCTTTCTTT. Protein sequence: CASRDSRDSGEAFF.

This clonotype came up a few times. The chain recombines TRBV20-1 with TRBJ1-1; 7 nucleotides line up with TRBD1. With 0 bases clipped from V and 2 bases from J, the junction kept 9 bases outside the gene matches. Germline CDR1 is DFQATT and CDR2 is SNEGSKA (reference sequence). CDR3 size: 16 residues. The CDR3 nucleotides read TGCAGTGCTAGAGACGGTCGTAGGGGGCTAAACACTGAAGCTTTCTTT. It is translated as CSARDGRRGLNTEAFF.

The chain joins TRBV6-4 to TRBJ2-1; D may be TRBD2 (6 bases). Trimming took 6 bases from V and 3 from J, leaving 30 bases between them. This CDR3 has 20 amino acids. Looked up from germline, CDR1 is MRHNA and CDR2 is SNTAGT. DNA for the CDR3: TGTGCCAGCAGCCCCCGTGACCGAAGAGGGGACTCGAGGGGCTACAATGAGCAGTTCTTC. Translation: CASSPRDRRGDSRGYNEQFF.

This chain connects TRBV24-1 to TRBJ2-2; D is perhaps TRBD1 (11 bases). This CDR3 region has 19 residues. Germline V gene lookup returns CDR1 KGHDR and CDR2 SFDVKD. V lost 9 bases to trimming and J lost 6 bases, with 31 bases between them. CDR3 in DNA: TGTGCCACCTCCGCGCGGGGACAGGGGGTTACTAGCGGGGCCGGGGAGCTGTTTTTT. Residues: CATSARGQGVTSGAGELFF.